Described below is a single TCR beta chain sequence and its context. Its antigen is unknown. Sequenced by immunoSEQ multiplex PCR; TCRdb stores in-frame clones only, minus some. The profile shows roughly 13,000 clones, 80% to 95% of them singletons. V shed 3 bases and J shed 1 base, with 10 bases lying between them. This CDR3 spans 14 amino acids. Germline V CDR1 and CDR2: MGHRA, YSYEKL. The sample comes from a study of OX40 agonist ivuxolimab in advanced cancers. The wider study: Hepatocellular carcinoma, melanoma, renal cell or head and neck cancer affected the dose-escalation patients. Study conclusions and caveats: Circulating CD4+ and CD8+ T cells showed clonal expansion by week 6 at 0.1 to 3.0 mg/kg. The authors did not determine the antigen specificity of the expanded peripheral T cells.

The TCR was taken from an adult with an advanced solid tumor such as melanoma, head and neck, liver or kidney cancer. This sample comprised CD4+ or CD8+ T cells sorted from blood, obtained in a trial of the OX40 agonist ivuxolimab. The genes are TRBV4-1 and TRBJ2-7; D perhaps matches TRBD2 (6 bases). Here the CDR3 reads CASSQEGTSYEQYF. The CDR3 DNA reads as TGCGCCAGCAGCCAGGAAGGGACTTCCTACGAGCAGTACTTC.